This T cell receptor beta chain appears in the sequencing data of a study of T cell changes during pregnancy in multiple sclerosis. Germline V gene sequence: CDR1 SNHLY, CDR2 FYNNEI. The V and J ends lost 3 bases and 3 bases respectively, with 15 bases between them. This CDR3 spans 15 amino acids. Profiling relied on immunoSEQ multiplex PCR, and the TCRdb table lists in-frame clones only, not all of them. The table has 65,000 to 90,000 clones, about 91% seen once. The chain carries TRBV2 and TRBJ2-7, with D perhaps matching TRBD1 (5 bases). This sample comprised PBMCs, obtained in the first trimester of pregnancy. This sequence originates from a female donor in good health, serving as a control in a pregnancy study. Some clones in this sample may be carry-over from other donors' samples. CDR3 residues: CASSDPAGNSYEQYF. The DNA of the CDR3 is TGTGCCAGCAGTGATCCGGCAGGGAATAGCTACGAGCAGTACTTC.